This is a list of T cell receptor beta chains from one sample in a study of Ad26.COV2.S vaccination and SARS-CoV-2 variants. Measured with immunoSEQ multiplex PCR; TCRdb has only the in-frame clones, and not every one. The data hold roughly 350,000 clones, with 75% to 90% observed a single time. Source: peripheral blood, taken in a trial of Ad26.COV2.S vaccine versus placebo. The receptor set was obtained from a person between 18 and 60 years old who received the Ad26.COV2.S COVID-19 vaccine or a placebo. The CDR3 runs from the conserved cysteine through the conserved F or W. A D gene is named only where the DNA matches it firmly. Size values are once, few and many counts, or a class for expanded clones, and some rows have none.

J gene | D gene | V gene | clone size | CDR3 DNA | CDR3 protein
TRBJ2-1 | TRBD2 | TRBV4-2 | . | TGTGCCAGCAGCCAAGCCGGGACTAGCGTCAATGAGCAGTTCTTC | CASSQAGTSVNEQFF
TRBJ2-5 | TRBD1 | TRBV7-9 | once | TGTGCCAGCAGCTTAGAAGCAGGGGGCAAAAAGACCCAGTACTTC | CASSLEAGGKKTQYF
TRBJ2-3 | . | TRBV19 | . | TGTGCCAGTAGTATAGCGGGGTCTAGCTCAGATACGCAGTATTTT | CASSIAGSSSDTQYF
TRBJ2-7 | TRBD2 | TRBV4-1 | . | TGCGCCTCCGGTAGCGGGAACTCCTACGAGCAGTACTTC | CASGSGNSYEQYF
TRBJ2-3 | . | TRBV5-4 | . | TGTGCCAGCAGCTCACATAAAGATACGCAGTATTTT | CASSSHKDTQYF
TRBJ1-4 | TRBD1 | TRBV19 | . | TGTGCCAGTAGCCTCGGGACAGGGGAAACTAATGAAAAACTGTTTTTT | CASSLGTGETNEKLFF
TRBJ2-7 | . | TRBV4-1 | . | TGCGCCAGCAGCCGGCAAGGGGGTCAGGGGAACCCCACCTACGAGCAGTACTTC | CASSRQGGQGNPTYEQYF
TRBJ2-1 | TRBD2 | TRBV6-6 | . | TGTGCCAGCAGTCTCGTGACTAGCGGGAGAACGTACAATGAGCAGTTCTTC | CASSLVTSGRTYNEQFF
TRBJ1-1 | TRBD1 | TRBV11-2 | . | TGTGCCAGCAGTGGGGACAGGACTAACACTGAAGCTTTCTTT | CASSGDRTNTEAFF
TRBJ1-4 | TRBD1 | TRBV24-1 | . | TGTGCCACCAGTGATCCGACCAGGGGGGCGCACAATGAAAAACTGTTTTTT | CATSDPTRGAHNEKLFF
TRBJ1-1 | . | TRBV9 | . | TGTGCCAGCAGCGTAGAACAGAACACTGAAGCTTTCTTT | CASSVEQNTEAFF
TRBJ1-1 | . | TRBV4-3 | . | TGCGCCAGCAGCCCATCCCTCGGGGCCCTGAACACTGAAGCTTTCTTT | CASSPSLGALNTEAFF
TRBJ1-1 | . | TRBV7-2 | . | TGTGCCAGCAGCTTAGTTTCGGCAGGGGCTGAAGCTTTCTTT | CASSLVSAGAEAFF
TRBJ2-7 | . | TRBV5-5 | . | TGTGCCAGCAGCCTGGGTTCAGGGCACTACGAGCAGTACTTC | CASSLGSGHYEQYF